This T cell receptor beta chain appears in the sequencing data of a study of T cells in Graves' hyperthyroidism and ophthalmopathy. Looking at the study overall: Specimen type is peripheral blood, collected at initial diagnosis prior to any treatment.

What was amplified from RNA transcripts were TCR beta CDR3 regions. In the first-round RT-PCR of the TCR CDR3, the HTBI primer set was used. TCRdb analysed the multiplex PCR reads with MiXCR anew, one entry per CDR3 protein. The sample consists of a few hundred thousand distinct CDR3 sequences, approximately 23% of them appearing once. The germline V and J ends were trimmed by 6 bases and 7 bases, with 12 bases remaining between them. This CDR3 is built from 12 residues. Germline V gene lookup returns CDR1 MNHNS and CDR2 SASEGT. J is TRBJ1-2 and V is TRBV6-1; D is ambiguous. Specimen: blood. The sequence was collected from a woman in her 70s with Graves' ophthalmopathy. The CDR3 is CASSPAPTGYTF. CDR3 DNA: TGTGCCAGCAGCCCCGCTCCGACTGGCTACACCTTC.